These 30 T cell receptor beta chains were sequenced from one sample in a study of OX40 agonist ivuxolimab in advanced cancers. TCRdb's table, derived via immunoSEQ multiplex PCR, lists solely in-frame clones and lacks some. Of roughly 77,000 clones detected, roughly 80% appear once; the ten largest clones hold 4.6%. This material consisted of CD4+ or CD8+ T cells sorted from blood, taken in a trial of the OX40 agonist ivuxolimab. The receptors stem from an adult with an advanced solid tumor such as melanoma, head and neck, liver or kidney cancer.

V gene TRBV5-1 combines with J gene TRBJ2-1; TRBD1 aligns across 10 bases. The trim removed 2 bases at V and 7 bases at J, leaving 6 bases unmatched. This CDR3 has 15 amino acids. The germline CDR1 and CDR2 sequences are SGHRS and YFSETQ. DNA of the CDR3: TGCGCCAGCAGCTTTGGGGACAGGGGTAGTAATGAGCAGTTCTTC. Translating gives CASSFGDRGSNEQFF.

This chain joins TRBV27 and TRBJ2-2; D is undetermined. This CDR3 comprises 14 residues. V was cut by 5 bases and J by 5 bases, with 12 bases left in between. The germline V gene has CDR1 MNHEY and CDR2 SMNVEV (reference sequence). CDR3 loop: CASSLTPRTGELFF. Written as DNA, the CDR3 is TGTGCCAGCAGTCTCACGCCCCGAACCGGGGAGCTGTTTTTT.

CDR3 protein: CASSIGQGGEQYF. In nucleotides, the CDR3 is TGTGCCAGCAGCATAGGACAGGGTGGAGAGCAGTACTTC. This sequence joins TRBV11-2 and TRBJ2-7; 8 bases are shared with TRBD1. V shed 5 bases, J shed 7 bases, and the junction held 7 bases outside the gene matches. Germline V gene lookup returns CDR1 SGHAT and CDR2 FQNNGV. The CDR3 runs 13 residues.

The gene calls are TRBV5-4 and TRBJ2-3; 9 bases align to TRBD2. V gave up 4 bases and J gave up 4 bases; unmatched junction bases: 7. CDR1 and CDR2 from the germline V gene are SGHNT and YYREEE (reference sequence). This CDR3 has 15 amino acids. CDR3 nucleotides: TGTGCCAGCAGCGCGGCTAGCGGGGTGGCAGATACGCAGTATTTT. Translation: CASSAASGVADTQYF.

The rearrangement uses TRBV2 and TRBJ1-6; D remains unclear. There are 16 residues in the CDR3. Trimming pared 1 base from V and 3 bases from J, leaving 10 bases between. Germline V gene lookup returns CDR1 SNHLY and CDR2 FYNNEI. DNA of the CDR3: TGTGCCAGCAGTGAAGGGGCAGGCCGCTATAATTCACCCCTCCACTTT. It translates to CASSEGAGRYNSPLHF.

This clone was picked up one time. This chain uses TRBV14 with TRBJ2-7; D might be TRBD2 (5 bases). The CDR3 is made up of 12 amino acids. Trimming shortened V by 2 bases and J by 6 bases, and 8 bases separated the two germline ends. From germline, CDR1 is SGHDN and CDR2 FVKESK. The CDR3 bases are TGTGCCAGCAGCCAATCCGGGGTCGAGCAGTACTTC. Protein product: CASSQSGVEQYF.

The rearrangement joins TRBV18 to TRBJ2-2, with 7 nucleotides matching TRBD2. The junction had 2 bases not matched to a gene; V was cut back by 0 bases and J by 7 bases. The CDR3 spans 14 residues. Germline loops: CDR1 KGHSH, CDR2 LQKENI. The CDR3 sequence: CASSPPWTSGELFF. The CDR3 DNA follows: TGTGCCAGCTCACCACCGTGGACTAGCGGGGAGCTGTTTTTT.

The table lists this clone with a count of one. The chain uses TRBV4-1 and TRBJ2-1, with TRBD2 identical over 14 bases. The ends lost 6 bases at V and 5 bases at J; junction bases unmatched: 3. The CDR3 consists of 15 residues. Germline V gives CDR1 MGHRA, CDR2 YSYEKL. CDR3 protein: CASRTGLAGDNEQFF. The CDR3 coding sequence is TGCGCCAGCAGGACGGGACTAGCGGGGGACAATGAGCAGTTCTTC.

This chain joins TRBV28 and TRBJ1-3; no reliable D call. The germline gives CDR1 MDHEN, CDR2 SYDVKM. The CDR3 spans 15 residues. V was trimmed by 7 bases and J by 0 bases, leaving 13 bases between them. The CDR3 sequence is CASTSYVSSGNTIYF. The CDR3 bases are TGTGCCAGCACCTCATACGTGAGCTCTGGAAACACCATATATTTT.

The chain couples TRBV6-5 to TRBJ2-7; D remains ambiguous. The V end lost 6 bases, the J end lost 0 bases, and 15 bases lay between the germline ends. Germline CDR1 is MNHEY and CDR2 is SVGAGI. CDR3 length equals 15 residues. The CDR3 nucleotides read TGTGCCAGCAGCCAAGAGACAAGGAGCTCCTACGAGCAGTACTTC. Encoded protein: CASSQETRSSYEQYF.

This clone appeared a few times. The gene calls are TRBV6-6 and TRBJ2-5; maybe TRBD1 (6 bases). With 7 bases removed from V and 1 base from J, the gap between germline ends came to 13 bases. Per the germline V gene, CDR1 is MNHNY and CDR2 is SVGAGI (reference sequence). This CDR3 is 14 amino acids long. The DNA of the CDR3 is TGTGCCAGCACCCGAGACAGGCTCCAAGAGACCCAGTACTTC. Its protein is CASTRDRLQETQYF.

This clone was found a few times. The gene calls are TRBV19 and TRBJ1-3; possibly TRBD1 for D (6 bases). The germline V gene has CDR1 LNHDA and CDR2 SQIVND (reference sequence). The CDR3 has 13 residues. V lost 10 bases and J lost 2, with 12 bases in between. The CDR3 nucleotides read TGTGCCACCTCGTCAGGGGCTGGAAACACCATATATTTT. It encodes CATSSGAGNTIYF.

The V gene is TRBV4-3, the J gene TRBJ2-5; D gene ambiguous. Germline V lookup: CDR1 LGHNA, CDR2 YSLEER. This CDR3 is built from 15 residues. The V end lost 0 bases, the J end lost 7 bases, and 15 bases lay between the germline ends. For the CDR3, the DNA is TGCGCCAGCAGCCAAGATATGGGGTGGTGGGGGACCCAGTACTTC. Its translation: CASSQDMGWWGTQYF.

This chain uses TRBV18 with TRBJ1-1; TRBD1 aligns across 7 bases. Trimming took 6 bases from V and 8 from J; bases not matched to a gene: 9. CDR1 and CDR2 (germline): KGHSH, LQKENI. The CDR3 is made up of 13 amino acids. The CDR3 spells CASSPDQQGEAFF. The CDR3 nucleotides read TGTGCCAGCTCCCCAGACCAACAGGGGGAAGCTTTCTTT.

The rearrangement links TRBV7-2 to TRBJ2-5; a weak D match, TRBD1 (6 bases). Trimming cost V 2 bases and J 10 bases, with 17 bases left between them. The CDR3 length is 14 residues. CDR1 and CDR2 (germline): SGHTA, FQGNSA. CDR3 in amino acids: CASSLKQGQTLQYF. CDR3 DNA: TGTGCCAGCAGCTTAAAACAAGGACAGACCCTCCAGTACTTC.

This chain connects TRBV11-3 to TRBJ1-1; 10 bases map to TRBD1. CDR1 SGHNT and CDR2 YENEEA come from the germline V gene. Trimming removed 5 bases from V and 5 bases from J; junction bases left unmatched: 8. This CDR3 comprises 15 residues. The CDR3 DNA sequence: TGTGCCAGCAGCCCGACAGGGGGCAAGGGAACTGAAGCTTTCTTT. It yields the protein CASSPTGGKGTEAFF.

This chain uses TRBV7-9 with TRBJ2-2; D may be TRBD1 (6 bases). Germline assignment: CDR1 SEHNR and CDR2 FQNEAQ (reference sequence). The CDR3 totals 15 residues. Trimming cost V 1 base and J 4 bases, with 10 bases left between them. In nucleotides, the CDR3 is TGTGCCAGCAGCTTAGTGGGGGCAATCACCGGGGAGCTGTTTTTT. It specifies CASSLVGAITGELFF.

The rearrangement uses TRBV30 and TRBJ2-1; D gene unclear. V gave up 0 bases and J gave up 8 bases, with 8 bases separating them. The CDR3 runs 12 residues. In germline, CDR1 is GTSNPN, CDR2 SVGIG (reference sequence). The CDR3 DNA is TGTGCCTGGAGTGTACGAGAGGATGAGCAGTTCTTC. Translating it yields CAWSVREDEQFF.

This chain links TRBV5-1 with TRBJ2-1; 8 nucleotides match TRBD1. This CDR3 is built from 17 residues. V dropped 0 bases and J dropped 4; count of bases not matched to a gene: 9. In germline, CDR1 is SGHRS, CDR2 YFSETQ. The CDR3 protein is CASSLGLRDRRYNEQFF. The CDR3 DNA is TGCGCCAGCAGCTTGGGCCTCCGGGACAGGAGATACAATGAGCAGTTCTTC.

The chain uses TRBV25-1 and TRBJ2-5; D is undetermined. The CDR3 extends over 12 amino acids. The V gene lost 7 bases and the J gene lost 4 bases, with 10 bases spanning the gap. Germline V gives CDR1 MGHDK, CDR2 SYGVNS. This chain's CDR3 is CASTLVGETQYF. The CDR3 DNA follows: TGTGCCAGCACGCTGGTGGGAGAGACCCAGTACTTC.

The V and J genes are TRBV27 and TRBJ1-2, with D possibly being TRBD1 (5 bases). The CDR3 consists of 17 residues. Germline CDR1 MNHEY, CDR2 SMNVEV (reference sequence). The germline V and J ends were trimmed by 8 bases and 4 bases, with 26 bases remaining between them. The CDR3 is CASGRAGGVGVSYGYTF. CDR3 sequence (DNA): TGTGCCAGCGGTCGAGCAGGAGGGGTAGGGGTCTCCTATGGCTACACCTTC.

V is TRBV6-5 and J is TRBJ1-1; 7 nucleotides match TRBD1. CDR3 size: 13 residues. CDR1 MNHEY and CDR2 SVGAGI come from the germline V gene. The J segment lost 1 base and the V segment lost 5 bases, leaving 1 base of the junction unmatched. CDR3 residues: CASSQGENTEAFF. The CDR3 DNA follows: TGTGCCAGCAGTCAGGGGGAGAACACTGAAGCTTTCTTT.

The V call is TRBV30, the J call TRBJ2-5; D uncertain. CDR3 length: 12 amino acids. The germline V and J ends were trimmed by 2 bases and 4 bases, with 8 bases remaining between them. Germline CDR1 is GTSNPN and CDR2 is SVGIG (reference sequence). The CDR3 loop is CAWSLVGETQYF. The CDR3 coding sequence is TGTGCCTGGAGTCTGGTTGGAGAGACCCAGTACTTC.

For this clone: Sequence at one end of the junction differs from germline and may be a read error. This rearrangement joins TRBV7-7 to TRBJ2-7; TRBD1 matches 7 bases. The germline gives CDR1 SSHAT, CDR2 FNYEAQ (reference sequence). The length of the CDR3 is 13 residues. The CDR3 region has the DNA TGTGCTAGCAGCGTGGACAGGACCTACGAGCAGTACTTC. It codes for CASSVDRTYEQYF.

The genes are TRBV7-8 and TRBJ1-5; D is perhaps TRBD1 (6 bases). Trimming took 6 bases from V and 0 from J, leaving 15 bases between them. The CDR3 is 16 residues long. CDR1 and CDR2 from the germline V gene are SGHVS and FQNEAQ. CDR3 sequence (DNA): TGTGCCAGCAGTCTTGACAGGACTAATAGCAATCAGCCCCAGCATTTT. Amino acid sequence: CASSLDRTNSNQPQHF.

V and J are TRBV2 and TRBJ1-5; D unresolved. CDR3 length: 14 amino acids. The V gene lost 8 bases and the J gene lost 1 base, with 12 bases spanning the gap. Germline CDR1 reads SNHLY; CDR2 reads FYNNEI. Here the CDR3 reads CASVRSGSNQPQHF. In DNA, the CDR3 is TGTGCCAGCGTGAGGTCGGGGAGCAATCAGCCCCAGCATTTT.

The V and J genes are TRBV18 and TRBJ2-1; no reliable D call. V was shortened by 3 bases and J by 5 bases, with 11 bases between the two germline ends. Germline CDR1 and CDR2: KGHSH and LQKENI. The CDR3 runs 14 residues. The CDR3 loop reads CASSPAPPNNEQFF. In DNA form, the CDR3 reads TGTGCCAGCTCACCCGCCCCGCCAAACAATGAGCAGTTCTTC. Combining the CDR3 with reference TRBV18 and TRBJ2-1 gives the whole variable domain NAGVMQNPRHLVRRRGQEARLRCSPMKGHSHVYWYRQLPEEGLKFMVYLQKENIIDESGMPKERFSAEFPKEGPSILRIQQVVRGDSAAYFCASSPAPPNNEQFFGPGTRLTVL.

The chain couples TRBV7-2 to TRBJ2-3, with 7 bases aligning to TRBD2. Germline lookup yields CDR1 SGHTA and CDR2 FQGNSA. Trimming at V came to 7 bases and at J to 4 bases, leaving 8 bases not matched to a gene. There are 14 residues in the CDR3. The CDR3 DNA reads TGTGCCAGCACCTCCGGACTAGTTGCAGATACGCAGTATTTT. This sequence encodes CASTSGLVADTQYF. Full variable domain (remainder filled in from reference TRBV7-2 and TRBJ2-3): GAGVSQSPSNKVTEKGKDVELRCDPISGHTALYWYRQSLGQGLEFLIYFQGNSAPDKSGLPSDRFSAERTGGSVSTLTIQRTQQEDSAVYLCASTSGLVADTQYFGPGTRLTVL.

This rearrangement joins TRBV18 to TRBJ1-2; D is unclear. Trimming left V 2 bases short and J 4 bases short, with 20 bases between. CDR1 KGHSH and CDR2 LQKENI come from the germline V gene. This CDR3 is 17 amino acids long. CDR3: CASSPGVWDPRGYGYTF. As DNA, the CDR3 is TGTGCCAGCTCACCAGGGGTCTGGGATCCCCGAGGCTATGGCTACACCTTC.

V and J are TRBV6-5 and TRBJ2-7, with TRBD2 matching over 9 bases. CDR1 and CDR2 (germline): MNHEY, SVGAGI. The CDR3 consists of 16 residues. The trim removed 0 bases at V and 0 bases at J, leaving 3 bases unmatched. CDR3 coding DNA: TGTGCCAGCAGTTACTCGGGCGGGGGGGGCTCCTACGAGCAGTACTTC. It is translated as CASSYSGGGGSYEQYF.